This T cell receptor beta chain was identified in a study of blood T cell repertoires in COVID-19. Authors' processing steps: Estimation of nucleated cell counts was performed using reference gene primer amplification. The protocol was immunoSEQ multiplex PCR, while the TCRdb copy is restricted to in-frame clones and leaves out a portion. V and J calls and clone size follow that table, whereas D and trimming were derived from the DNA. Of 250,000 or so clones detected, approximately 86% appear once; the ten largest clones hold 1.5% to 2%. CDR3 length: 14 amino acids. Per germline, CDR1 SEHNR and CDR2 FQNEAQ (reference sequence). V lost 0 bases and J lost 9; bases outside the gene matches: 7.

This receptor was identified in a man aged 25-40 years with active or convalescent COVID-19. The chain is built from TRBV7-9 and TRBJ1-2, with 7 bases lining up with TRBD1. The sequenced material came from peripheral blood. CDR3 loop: CASSLAGQVERYTF. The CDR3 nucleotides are TGTGCCAGCAGCTTAGCCGGACAGGTCGAGCGCTACACCTTC.